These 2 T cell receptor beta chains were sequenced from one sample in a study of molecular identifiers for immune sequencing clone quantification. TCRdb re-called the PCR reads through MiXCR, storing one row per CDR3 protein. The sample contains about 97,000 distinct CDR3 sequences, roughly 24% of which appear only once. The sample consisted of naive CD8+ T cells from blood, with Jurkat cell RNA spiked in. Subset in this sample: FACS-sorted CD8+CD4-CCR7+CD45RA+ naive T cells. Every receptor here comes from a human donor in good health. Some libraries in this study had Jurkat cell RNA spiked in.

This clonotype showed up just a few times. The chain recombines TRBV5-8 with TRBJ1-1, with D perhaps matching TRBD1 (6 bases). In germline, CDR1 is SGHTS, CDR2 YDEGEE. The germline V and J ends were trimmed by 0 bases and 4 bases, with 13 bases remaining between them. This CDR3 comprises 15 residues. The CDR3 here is CASSLVSLGGTEAFF. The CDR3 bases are TGTGCCAGCAGCTTGGTTTCTTTAGGGGGCACTGAAGCTTTCTTT.

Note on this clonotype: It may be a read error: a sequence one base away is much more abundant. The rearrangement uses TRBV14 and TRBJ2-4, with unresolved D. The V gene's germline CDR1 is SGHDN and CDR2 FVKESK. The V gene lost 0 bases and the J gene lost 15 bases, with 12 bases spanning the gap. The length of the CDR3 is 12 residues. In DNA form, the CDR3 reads TGTGCCAGCAGCCAAGAGGAGATAACCCGGTACTTC. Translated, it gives CASSQEEITRYF.